This T cell receptor beta chain appears in the sequencing data of a study of molecular identifiers for immune sequencing clone quantification. Whole-study results and caveats: Barcode collisions between identical TCR molecules could shrink estimates of highly expanded clone sizes. Reports indicate spiked Jurkat TCR RNA from one cell could be found among around 1 million naive cells. The study found clones above 20 RNA copies held over 99% of effector molecules and under 1% in naive cells.

TCRdb fed the PCR reads into MiXCR, producing one record per CDR3 protein. The sample gives around 480,000 distinct CDR3 sequences, around 23% of which show up once; around 0.8% is in the top ten. Germline values: CDR1 MNHEY, CDR2 SMNVEV (reference sequence). J was trimmed by 0 bases and V by 3 bases; bases with no gene match: 2. CDR3 length: 15 residues. Every naive CD8 library was made from between about 18,000 and 1,100,000 sorted cells with 10%, 30% or 50% RNA. This clonotype appeared a few times. Antigen specificity is unknown. The chain links TRBV27 to TRBJ2-1; TRBD1 aligns across 7 bases. This receptor was obtained from a human donor in good health. Some libraries in this study had Jurkat cell RNA spiked in. What was sequenced was naive CD8+ T cells from blood, with Jurkat cell RNA spiked in. The subset is: FACS-sorted CD8+CD4-CCR7+CD45RA+ naive T cells. CDR3 coding DNA: TGTGCCAGCAGTTTTGACAGGGCCTCCTACAATGAGCAGTTCTTC. Translation gives CASSFDRASYNEQFF.